The clone carrying this T cell receptor beta chain came up many times. What it binds is unknown. V shed 6 bases and J 3 bases; nucleotides not matched to a gene: 5. Germline CDR1 reads LNHDA; CDR2 reads SQIVND (reference sequence). The CDR3 has 15 amino acids. This entry comes from a study of T cell repertoires in cytomegalovirus infection. Study-wide background: CMV epitopes that were recently identified and HLA-C-restricted were used alongside well-studied HLA-B-restricted ones. From public TCR beta signatures came an indication of both CMV infection and matching HLA type. Points from the study as a whole: Across the ex vivo response, the dominant clonotypes were HLA-C-restricted CMV-specific TCR beta clonotypes. Using cumulative public TCR beta family frequency, the authors identified those who carried CMV together with the relevant HLA.

Each CDR3 protein is one row after TCRdb ran MiXCR on the reads. The data show around 300,000 distinct CDR3 sequences, roughly a fifth seen once. The TCR was taken from a human donor in good health (CMV status not recorded). Some clones in this sample may be carry-over from other donors' samples. Sequencing was performed on cultured PBMCs, taken from culture after CMV antigen stimulation. The rearrangement links TRBV19 to TRBJ2-1; 10 bases match TRBD2. The CDR3 nucleotides are TGTGCCAGTAGAACCGGACTAGCGGACTACAATGAGCAGTTCTTC. This translates into CASRTGLADYNEQFF.